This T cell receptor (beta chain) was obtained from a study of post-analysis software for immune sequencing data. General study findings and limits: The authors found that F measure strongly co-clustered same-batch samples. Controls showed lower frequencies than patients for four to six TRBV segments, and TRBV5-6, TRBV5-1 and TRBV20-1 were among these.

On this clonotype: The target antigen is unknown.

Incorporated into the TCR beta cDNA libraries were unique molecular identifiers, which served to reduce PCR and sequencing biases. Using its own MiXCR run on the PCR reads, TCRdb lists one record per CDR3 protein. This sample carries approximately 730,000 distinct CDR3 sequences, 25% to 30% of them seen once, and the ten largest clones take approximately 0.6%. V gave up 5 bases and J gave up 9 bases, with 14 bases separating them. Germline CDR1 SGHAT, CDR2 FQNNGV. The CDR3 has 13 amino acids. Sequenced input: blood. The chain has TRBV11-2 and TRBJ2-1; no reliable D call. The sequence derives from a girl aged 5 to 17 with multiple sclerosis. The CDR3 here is CASSRRGSGEQFF. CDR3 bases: TGTGCCAGCAGCCGAAGAGGTTCGGGTGAGCAGTTCTTC.